This T cell receptor (beta chain) was identified during a study of cytomegalovirus exposure and HLA in healthy donors. From germline, CDR1 is WSHSY and CDR2 SAAADI. V lost 3 bases, J lost 7 bases, and 7 bases lay in between. This CDR3 comprises 12 residues. Overall study findings and caveats: The study put under 200 TCR beta chains on its list as cytomegalovirus-associated. As a later analysis showed, a missense DCLRE1C variant was linked to trimming of TCR beta V- and J-genes.

The PCR was carried out with 60 Vbeta primers and 13 Jbeta primers. The assay was immunoSEQ multiplex PCR, and TCRdb's table has in-frame clones only and misses some. The profile covers over 60,000 clones, with roughly 76% appearing a single time and 2.5% to 3.5% taken by the ten largest. Comment on this clone: Its target is unknown.

This chain connects TRBV10-2 to TRBJ2-1, with TRBD1 as a possible D gene (6 bases). Sequencing was carried out using PBMCs. This TCR was recovered from a young man in good health and CMV-seronegative. CDR3 region: CASSEDRNEQFF. For the CDR3, the DNA is TGCGCCAGCAGTGAAGACAGGAATGAGCAGTTCTTC.